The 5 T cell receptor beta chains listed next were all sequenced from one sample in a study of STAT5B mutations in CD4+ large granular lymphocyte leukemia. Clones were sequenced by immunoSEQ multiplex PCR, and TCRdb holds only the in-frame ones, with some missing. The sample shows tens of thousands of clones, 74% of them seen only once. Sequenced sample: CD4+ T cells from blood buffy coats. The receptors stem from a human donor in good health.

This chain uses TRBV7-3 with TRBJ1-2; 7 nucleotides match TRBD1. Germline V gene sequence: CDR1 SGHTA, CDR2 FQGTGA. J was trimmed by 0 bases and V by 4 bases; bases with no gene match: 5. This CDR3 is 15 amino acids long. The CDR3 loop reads CASSSGQAANYGYTF. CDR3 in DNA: TGTGCCAGCAGCTCCGGACAGGCAGCTAACTATGGCTACACCTTC.

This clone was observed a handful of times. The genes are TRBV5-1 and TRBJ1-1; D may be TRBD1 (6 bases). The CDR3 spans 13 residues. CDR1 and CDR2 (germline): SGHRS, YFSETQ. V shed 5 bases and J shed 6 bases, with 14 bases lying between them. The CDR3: CASSLQGVPEAFF. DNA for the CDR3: TGCGCCAGCAGTTTACAGGGTGTCCCTGAAGCTTTCTTT.

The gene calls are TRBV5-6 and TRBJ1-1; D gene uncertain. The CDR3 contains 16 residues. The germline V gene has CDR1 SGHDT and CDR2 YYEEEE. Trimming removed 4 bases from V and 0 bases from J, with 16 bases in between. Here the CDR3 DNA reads TGTGCCAGCAGCCCTTTGAGGCGACTCGTGAACACTGAAGCTTTCTTT. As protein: CASSPLRRLVNTEAFF.

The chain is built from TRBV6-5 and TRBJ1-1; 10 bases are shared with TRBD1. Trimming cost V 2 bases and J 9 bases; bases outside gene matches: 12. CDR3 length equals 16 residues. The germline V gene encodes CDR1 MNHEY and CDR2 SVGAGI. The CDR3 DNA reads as TGTGCCAGCAGTTACCTCACGGGGACAGGGGATACAAAAGCTTTCTTT. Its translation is CASSYLTGTGDTKAFF.

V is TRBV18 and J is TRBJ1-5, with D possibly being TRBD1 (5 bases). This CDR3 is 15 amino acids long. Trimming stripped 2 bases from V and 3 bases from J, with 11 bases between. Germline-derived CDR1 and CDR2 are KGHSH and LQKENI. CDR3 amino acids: CASSPRGVVNQPQHF. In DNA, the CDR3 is TGTGCCAGCTCACCAAGGGGAGTTGTCAATCAGCCCCAGCATTTT.